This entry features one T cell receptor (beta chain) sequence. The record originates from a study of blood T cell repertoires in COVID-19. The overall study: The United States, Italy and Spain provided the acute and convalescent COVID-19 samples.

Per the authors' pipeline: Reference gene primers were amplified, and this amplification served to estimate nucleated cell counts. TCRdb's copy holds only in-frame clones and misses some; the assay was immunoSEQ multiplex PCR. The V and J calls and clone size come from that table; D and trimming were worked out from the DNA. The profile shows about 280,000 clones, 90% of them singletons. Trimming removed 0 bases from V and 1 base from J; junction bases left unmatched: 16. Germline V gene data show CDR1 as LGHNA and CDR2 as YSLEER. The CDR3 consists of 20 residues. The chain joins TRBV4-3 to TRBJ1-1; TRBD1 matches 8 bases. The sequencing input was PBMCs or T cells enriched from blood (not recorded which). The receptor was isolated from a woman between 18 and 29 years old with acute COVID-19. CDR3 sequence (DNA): TGCGCCAGCAGCCAAGAAATTTCGAGGGGGGCAGGGGGCCGGAACACTGAAGCTTTCTTT. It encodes CASSQEISRGAGGRNTEAFF.